This T cell receptor beta chain was found in a study of breast tumors, draining lymph nodes, adjacent tissues. General study points: Tumors had less TCR diversity than lymph nodes, more than nontumor tissue.

V was trimmed by 1 base and J by 7 bases, leaving 7 bases between them. From germline, CDR1 is LGHNT and CDR2 FRNRAP. This CDR3 has 12 residues. TCRdb re-analysed the multiplex PCR reads in MiXCR, keeping a single row per CDR3 protein. The sample includes some 170,000 distinct CDR3 sequences, around 33% seen only once; the top ten take 3% to 4%. The lymph nodes were axillary draining lymph nodes from breast cancer patients. This clonotype was seen repeatedly, ten times or more. Its matching antigen is unknown. This receptor was obtained from a female donor with breast cancer. Some clones in this sample may be carry-over from other donors' samples. The sequenced material came from axillary lymph node tissue. V is TRBV12-5 and J is TRBJ1-2, with D unresolved. In DNA, the CDR3 is TGTGCTAGTGGTTTGGGTATCGGTGGCTACACCTTC. The encoded protein is CASGLGIGGYTF. Combining the CDR3 with reference TRBV12-5 and TRBJ1-2 gives the whole variable domain DARVTQTPRHKVTEMGQEVTMRCQPILGHNTVFWYRQTMMQGLELLAYFRNRAPLDDSGMPKDRFSAEMPDATLATLKIQPSEPRDSAVYFCASGLGIGGYTFGSGTRLTVV.